This T cell receptor beta chain was recorded in a study of shared clonotypes between healthy human individuals. Study-wide context: CD4 naive cells filled three plates per donor, CD4 memory three, CD8 naive two and CD8 memory one.

Once extracted for a subset, genomic DNA was divided evenly among several immunoSEQ plates. The assay was immunoSEQ multiplex PCR, and TCRdb's table has in-frame clones only and misses some. This sample yields hundreds of thousands of clones, of which around 73% are seen a single time; around 1.8% belongs to the top ten. The CDR3 runs 15 residues. Germline lookup yields CDR1 SGHRS and CDR2 YFSETQ. Trimming removed 4 bases from V and 6 bases from J; junction bases left unmatched: 12. Regarding this clone: Its antigen is unknown.

Study-wide results and limits: Blood was the sole source, and tissue repertoires probably differ. Sorted-subset sequencing, rarefaction showed, was incomplete despite large depth.

The sample taken for sequencing was memory CD4+ T cells sorted from blood. Subset: CD45RA-negative fraction. The sequence derives from a woman in her twenties or thirties in good health. The chain links TRBV5-1 to TRBJ1-2; 7 nucleotides line up with TRBD1. CDR3 DNA: TGCGCCAGCAGCGGAGGGACAGAAACGTTAGATGGCTACACCTTC. This codes for CASSGGTETLDGYTF. Full variable domain (outside the CDR3, taken from reference TRBV5-1 and TRBJ1-2): KAGVTQTPRYLIKTRGQQVTLSCSPISGHRSVSWYQQTPGQGLQFLFEYFSETQRNKGNFPGRFSGRQFSNSRSEMNVSTLELGDSALYLCASSGGTETLDGYTFGSGTRLTVV.